These 18 T cell receptor beta chains were all obtained from the same sample, sequenced in a study of cytomegalovirus exposure and HLA in healthy donors (dated by TCRdb to the late 2010s). Libraries came from the immunoSEQ multiplex PCR assay. For the multiplex PCR, a mixture combining 60 forward primers for TCR Vbeta segments and 13 reverse primers for TCR Jbeta segments was used. Here the immuneACCESS table is served through TCRdb, limited to in-frame sequences with V and J called. Missing clones are a known gap in these copies; in checked studies unresolved V genes cover under half, and the rest lacks a known reason. The sample table shows about 120,000 clones, and about 60% are seen once. The ten largest clones capture 9% to 10% of the sample. The sequencing sample was made of PBMCs. The receptors shown here come from a man between 40 and 49 years old in good health and CMV-seropositive.

The chain uses TRBV28 and TRBJ2-7; D remains ambiguous. The CDR3 totals 15 residues. Trimming removed 6 bases from V and 0 bases from J, with 15 bases in between. CDR1 is MDHEN, CDR2 SYDVKM, per germline. CDR3 coding DNA: TGTGCCAGCAGCCGACGGGTACCGTTCTCCTACGAGCAGTACTTC. It is translated as CASSRRVPFSYEQYF.

This clone occurred a few times. Germline and junction disagree at one end, which may indicate a read error. V usage is TRBV11-2 and J usage is TRBJ1-2; unclear D gene. The CDR3 is 13 residues long. Germline CDR1 is SGHAT and CDR2 is FQNNGV. The CDR3 is CASNLPGNYGYTF. CDR3 sequence (DNA): TGTGCCAGCAACTTACCGGGAAACTATGGCTACACCTTC.

This clone has just one count. The chain links TRBV6-1 to TRBJ2-5; 8 bases agree with TRBD1. Trimming cost V 0 bases and J 5 bases; bases outside gene matches: 8. The CDR3 loop spans 16 amino acids. CDR1 is MNHNS and CDR2 is SASEGT in the germline V gene. The CDR3 DNA reads TGTGCCAGCAGTGAAGCGGGCGACAGGGGTGCGGAGACCCAGTACTTC. It is translated as CASSEAGDRGAETQYF.

This rearrangement joins TRBV27 to TRBJ2-3; D not certain. V was cut by 0 bases and J by 0 bases, with 13 bases left in between. The CDR3 length is 17 residues. Germline CDR1 MNHEY, CDR2 SMNVEV (reference sequence). The CDR3 region is CASSLSPPVESTDTQYF. DNA of the CDR3: TGTGCCAGCAGTTTATCACCCCCGGTGGAGAGCACAGATACGCAGTATTTT.

J is TRBJ2-5 and V is TRBV7-3, with a possible D match to TRBD1 (8 bases). The CDR3 has 14 residues. With 5 bases removed from V and 2 bases from J, the gap between germline ends came to 12 bases. Germline loops: CDR1 SGHTA, CDR2 FQGTGA. CDR3 DNA: TGTGCCAGCAGCCTACAGGGGGGGCAAGAGACCCAGTACTTC. This gives the protein CASSLQGGQETQYF.

The chain recombines TRBV6-5 with TRBJ1-3, with D possibly matching TRBD1 (5 bases). CDR1 is MNHEY, CDR2 SVGAGI, per germline. V was pared by 5 bases and J by 2 bases, with 13 bases between. This CDR3 has 15 amino acids. The CDR3 sequence is CASSPGGTAGNTIYF. For the CDR3, the DNA is TGTGCCAGCAGTCCCGGAGGGACTGCTGGAAACACCATATATTTT.

The chain has TRBV28 and TRBJ1-2; 7 bases are shared with TRBD1. Losses at the gene ends were 7 bases for V and 5 bases for J; bases not matched to a gene: 10. CDR1 and CDR2 from the germline V gene are MDHEN and SYDVKM. The CDR3 is made up of 14 amino acids. The CDR3 nucleotides read TGTGCCAGCATGGGACAGCCTCTGAGGTATGGCTACACCTTC. Encoded protein: CASMGQPLRYGYTF.

This rearrangement joins TRBV11-2 to TRBJ1-2; 10 bases align to TRBD1. V was pared by 1 base and J by 5 bases, with 4 bases of the junction left unmatched. CDR3 length: 15 amino acids. CDR1 and CDR2 (germline): SGHAT, FQNNGV. The CDR3 spells CASSLGQGQGYGYTF. The CDR3 DNA sequence: TGTGCCAGCAGCTTAGGCCAGGGACAGGGGTATGGCTACACCTTC.

The chain carries TRBV27 and TRBJ1-1; D unresolved. The germline V gene has CDR1 MNHEY and CDR2 SMNVEV (reference sequence). This CDR3 is 12 amino acids long. Trimming removed 6 bases from V and 4 bases from J, with 9 bases in between. The CDR3 loop reads CASREAGTEAFF. The CDR3 nucleotides are TGTGCCAGCAGGGAGGCGGGCACTGAAGCTTTCTTT.

This chain links TRBV6-1 with TRBJ1-4, with D possibly being TRBD1 (6 bases). CDR3 size: 17 residues. Germline V lookup: CDR1 MNHNS, CDR2 SASEGT. V was trimmed by 3 bases and J by 7 bases, leaving 21 bases between them. The CDR3 nucleotides read TGTGCCAGCAGTGACCCGCGACAGGCTAGGGTGAGTGAAAAACTGTTTTTT. As protein: CASSDPRQARVSEKLFF.

This sequence joins TRBV28 and TRBJ2-3, with D perhaps matching TRBD2 (5 bases). The germline CDR1 and CDR2 sequences are MDHEN and SYDVKM. Trimming pared 5 bases from V and 1 base from J, leaving 7 bases between. This CDR3 is 13 amino acids long. The CDR3 sequence is CASSDYRTDTQYF. The CDR3 region has the DNA TGTGCCAGCAGTGACTACCGCACAGATACGCAGTATTTT.

This clone was seen once. This rearrangement joins TRBV29-1 to TRBJ1-2; 7 bases are a match to TRBD1. This CDR3 is built from 12 residues. The ends lost 6 bases at V and 5 bases at J; junction bases unmatched: 6. In germline, CDR1 is SQVTM, CDR2 ANQGSEA. The CDR3 is CSVARQGYGYTF. CDR3 DNA sequence: TGCAGCGTAGCCCGACAGGGATATGGCTACACCTTC. The variable domain in full, with the rest retrieved from reference TRBV29-1 and TRBJ1-2, is SAVISQKPSRDICQRGTSLTIQCQVDSQVTMMFWYRQQPGQSLTLIATANQGSEATYESGFVIDKFPISRPNLTFSTLTVSNMSPEDSSIYLCSVARQGYGYTFGSGTRLTVV.

The table lists this clone with a few counts. The chain combines TRBV29-1 with TRBJ1-1, with no clear D. The length of the CDR3 is 13 residues. Trimming pared 4 bases from V and 1 base from J, leaving 10 bases between. The germline V gene has CDR1 SQVTM and CDR2 ANQGSEA. CDR3 sequence reads: CSVGEVENTEAFF. For the CDR3, the DNA is TGCAGCGTTGGAGAGGTAGAGAACACTGAAGCTTTCTTT.

V usage is TRBV10-3 and J usage is TRBJ2-7, with a weak D call TRBD1 (5 bases). CDR1 and CDR2 from the germline V gene are ENHRY and SYGVKD. The V gene lost 7 bases and the J gene lost 6 bases, with 16 bases spanning the gap. The CDR3 loop spans 13 amino acids. As DNA, the CDR3 is TGTGCCATCAAGGGGCACTCGTCTGGCGAGCAGTACTTC. Translated: CAIKGHSSGEQYF.

The chain recombines TRBV6-5 with TRBJ1-1, with 8 bases identical to TRBD1. The length of the CDR3 is 14 residues. The V and J ends lost 7 bases and 4 bases, in that order; junction bases with no gene match: 8. Germline assignment: CDR1 MNHEY and CDR2 SVGAGI. CDR3 coding DNA: TGTGCCAGCATTCAGGACAGGGTGGGCACTGAAGCTTTCTTT. It codes for CASIQDRVGTEAFF.

The rearrangement uses TRBV11-3 and TRBJ2-1; 12 nucleotides align to TRBD2. Unmatched junction bases numbered 5, after V lost 4 bases and J lost 7 bases. The CDR3 sequence is 15 residues long. Germline assignment: CDR1 SGHNT and CDR2 YENEEA. This CDR3 is CASSSRLAGDNEQFF. In nucleotides, the CDR3 is TGTGCCAGCAGCTCTCGACTAGCGGGAGATAATGAGCAGTTCTTC. The complete variable domain, with remaining parts taken from reference TRBV11-3 and TRBJ2-1, reads EAGVVQSPRYKIIEKKQPVAFWCNPISGHNTLYWYLQNLGQGPELLIRYENEEAVDDSQLPKDRFSAERLKGVDSTLKIQPAELGDSAVYLCASSSRLAGDNEQFFGPGTRLTVL.

This clone was seen only once. The chain uses TRBV5-4 and TRBJ2-5; the D is unclear. The germline V gene encodes CDR1 SGHNT and CDR2 YYREEE (reference sequence). CDR3 size: 15 residues. Trimming removed 5 bases at V and 0 bases at J, with 14 bases between. CDR3 residues: CASRRRSAHQETQYF. The CDR3 DNA follows: TGTGCCAGCAGGCGGCGGAGCGCCCACCAAGAGACCCAGTACTTC.

The CDR3 loop is CAVRGRTEAFF. The CDR3 nucleotides are TGTGCTGTCAGGGGGCGGACTGAAGCTTTCTTT. The gene calls are TRBV2 and TRBJ1-1; the match to TRBD1 covers 8 bases. Germline V gene sequence: CDR1 SNHLY, CDR2 FYNNEI. CDR3 length: 11 residues.